This T cell receptor beta chain was captured by sequencing in a study of CD8 T cells in Susac syndrome. At the level of the study: There were over five sequenced Susac syndrome patients with active disease and eight or nine in remission.

Study results and caveats: The study's TCR sequencing and HLA analysis drew on a certain number of individuals. That number was acknowledged as relatively small. Maximal CD8+ clonal expansion in Susac was observed within TEMRA cells and among active patients.

The CDR3 spans 15 residues. The V segment lost 0 bases and the J segment 4 bases; nucleotides outside the gene matches: 3. Germline CDR1 and CDR2: SGHNT and YYREEE (reference sequence). Reverse transcription of roughly 0.45 to 1 ug RNA used random hexamers. TCRdb re-called the immunoSEQ multiplex PCR reads through MiXCR, storing one row per CDR3 protein. The data hold roughly 100,000 distinct CDR3 sequences, with roughly 95% observed a single time. Points on this clonotype: Its antigen is still unknown.

The chain carries TRBV5-4 and TRBJ1-2; 10 bases fit TRBD1. Sequencing was carried out using CD8+ T cells from PBMCs. The clonotype was recovered from a human donor with Susac syndrome. The CDR3 sequence: CASSLGDRGPYGYTF. The CDR3 DNA reads as TGTGCCAGCAGCTTGGGTGACAGGGGGCCCTATGGCTACACCTTC.